This TCR beta chain is drawn from a study of blood T cell repertoires in COVID-19. In the study overall: COVID-19 samples from acute and convalescent phases originated in the United States, Italy and Spain. From T cells, B-cell-depleted T cells, or PBMCs came the material, which was cDNA or gDNA.

The germline CDR1 and CDR2 sequences are SGHTA and FQGNSA. The CDR3 has 15 residues. The V gene end was trimmed by 5 bases and the J gene end by 6 bases; junction bases not matched to a gene: 5. Produced via immunoSEQ multiplex PCR; TCRdb's table is partial and in-frame only. The sample holds 200,000 or so clones, around 79% seen once. The specimen was peripheral blood. The clonotype was recovered from a man between 60 and 75 years old with active or convalescent COVID-19. The rearrangement joins TRBV7-2 to TRBJ1-6; 9 bases align to TRBD1. The DNA of the CDR3 is TGTGCCAGCAGCCAGGGACAGGGACCTAATTCACCCCTCCACTTT. This sequence encodes CASSQGQGPNSPLHF.